Listed below are T cell receptor beta chains from one sample, sequenced in a study of blood T cell repertoires in COVID-19. Assay used: immunoSEQ multiplex PCR; TCRdb lists only in-frame clones, some missing. The sample gives 180,000 or so clones, approximately 85% of which show up once; around 9.5% is in the top ten. The sequenced sample consisted of peripheral blood. The receptor source for this set is a woman of 80 years or more with acute or convalescent COVID-19. Each CDR3 is given with its conserved first and last residue. Each record gives: clone size, V gene, CDR3 protein. Only part of the rows carry a size: once, few, many, or a class if the clone is expanded.

>NA|TRBV18
CASSRSGHNEQFF
>few|TRBV7-9
CASSPSRDRGLLEKLFF
>NA|TRBV24-1
CATSDFNRDQPQHF
>NA|TRBV6-2/TRBV6-3
CASSWQNGNTIYF
>NA|TRBV6-1
CASSDLQGTPADTQYF
>NA|TRBV3-1/TRBV3-2
CASSRQTGLGTNEKLFF
>NA|TRBV11-2
CASSWGGPSSYNEQFF
>NA|TRBV10-1
CASSKVEDIYEQYF
>NA|TRBV11-2
CASSPSPRGEETQYF
>NA|TRBV4-2
CASSQDRVESYEQYF
>NA|TRBV4-1
CASSQYGTRGSGYTF
>NA|TRBV6-2/TRBV6-3
CASSYPLPGTSVPTQYF
>NA|TRBV5-4
CASRTGSGNGYTF
>NA|TRBV29-1
CSVTTPYTGGTEAFF
>NA|TRBV2
CASRAGTGPREQYF
>NA|TRBV20-1
CSASPGTGGYQPQHF
>once|TRBV5-1
CASSSTGAGANVLTF
>NA|TRBV7-2
CASSLVRGSNQPQHF
>NA|TRBV9
CASSVEGQGVGETQYF
>NA|TRBV2
CASRPGSLQPQHF
>NA|TRBV7-2
CASSLDRSYNSPLHF
>once|TRBV6-6
CASYKLDSPLHF
>NA|TRBV6-4
CATPPGSGPEGEQYF
>NA|TRBV9
CASSIRDSRGYEQYF
>once|TRBV7-2
CASSLGGRGLSGEQYF
>NA|TRBV19
CASSTNRGATEAFF
>NA|TRBV30
CAWSAEGNQPQHF
>few|TRBV5-4
CASSRWDRNTGELFF
>once|TRBV7-9
CASSLGVVRDYQFF